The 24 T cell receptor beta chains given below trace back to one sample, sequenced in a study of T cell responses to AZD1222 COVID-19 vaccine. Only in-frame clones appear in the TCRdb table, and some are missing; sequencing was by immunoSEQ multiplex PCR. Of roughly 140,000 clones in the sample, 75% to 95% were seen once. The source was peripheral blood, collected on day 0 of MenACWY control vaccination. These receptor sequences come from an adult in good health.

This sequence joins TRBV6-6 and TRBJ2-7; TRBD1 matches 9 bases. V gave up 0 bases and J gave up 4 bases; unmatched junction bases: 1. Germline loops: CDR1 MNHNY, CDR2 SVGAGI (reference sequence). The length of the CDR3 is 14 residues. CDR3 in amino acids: CASSYSGQGYEQYF. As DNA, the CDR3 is TGTGCCAGCAGTTACTCAGGACAGGGGTACGAGCAGTACTTC.

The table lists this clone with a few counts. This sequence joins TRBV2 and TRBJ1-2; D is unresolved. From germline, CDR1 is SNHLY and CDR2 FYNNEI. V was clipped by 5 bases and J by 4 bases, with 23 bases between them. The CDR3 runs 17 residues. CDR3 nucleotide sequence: TGTGCCAGCAGTCAAAACCGGGAAAAGACTAGGTCCTATGGCTACACCTTC. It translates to CASSQNREKTRSYGYTF.

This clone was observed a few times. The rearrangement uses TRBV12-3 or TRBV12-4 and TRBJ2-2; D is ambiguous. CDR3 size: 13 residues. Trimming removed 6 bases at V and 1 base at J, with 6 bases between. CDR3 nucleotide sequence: TGTGCCAGCAGAAAGGGGAACACCGGGGAGCTGTTTTTT. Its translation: CASRKGNTGELFF.

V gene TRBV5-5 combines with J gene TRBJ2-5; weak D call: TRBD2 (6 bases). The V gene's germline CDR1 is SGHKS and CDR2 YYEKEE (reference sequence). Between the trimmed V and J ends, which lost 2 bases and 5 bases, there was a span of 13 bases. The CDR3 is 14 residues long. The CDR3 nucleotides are TGTGCCAGCAGCTTTGGGTCGGCGGGGGAGACCCAGTACTTC. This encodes CASSFGSAGETQYF.

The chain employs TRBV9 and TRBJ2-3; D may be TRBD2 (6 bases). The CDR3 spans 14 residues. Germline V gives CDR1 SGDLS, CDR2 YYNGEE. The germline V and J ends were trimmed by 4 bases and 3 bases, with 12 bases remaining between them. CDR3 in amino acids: CASSRGRGTDTQYF. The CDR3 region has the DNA TGTGCCAGCAGCCGAGGGCGGGGTACAGATACGCAGTATTTT.

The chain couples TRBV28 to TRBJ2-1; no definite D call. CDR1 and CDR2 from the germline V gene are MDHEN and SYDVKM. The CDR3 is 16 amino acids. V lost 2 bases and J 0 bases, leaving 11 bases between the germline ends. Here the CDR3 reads CASSLRPRSSYNEQFF. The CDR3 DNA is TGTGCCAGCAGTTTAAGGCCGAGAAGCTCCTACAATGAGCAGTTCTTC. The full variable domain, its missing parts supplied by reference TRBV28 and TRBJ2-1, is DVKVTQSSRYLVKRTGEKVFLECVQDMDHENMFWYRQDPGLGLRLIYFSYDVKMKEKGDIPEGYSVSREKKERFSLILESASTNQTSMYLCASSLRPRSSYNEQFFGPGTRLTVL.

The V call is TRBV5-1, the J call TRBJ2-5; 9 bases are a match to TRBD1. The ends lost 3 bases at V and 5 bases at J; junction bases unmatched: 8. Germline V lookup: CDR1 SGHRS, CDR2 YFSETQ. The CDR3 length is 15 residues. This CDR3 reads CASSSGQGKDETQYF. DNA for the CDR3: TGCGCCAGCAGCTCGGGACAGGGAAAGGATGAGACCCAGTACTTC.

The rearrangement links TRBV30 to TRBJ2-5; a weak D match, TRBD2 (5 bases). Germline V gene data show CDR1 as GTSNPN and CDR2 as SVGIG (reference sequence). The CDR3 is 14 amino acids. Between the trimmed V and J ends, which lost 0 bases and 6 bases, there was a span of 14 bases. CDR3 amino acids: CAWSVGPGEKTQYF. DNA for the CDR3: TGTGCCTGGAGTGTCGGCCCCGGGGAAAAGACCCAGTACTTC.

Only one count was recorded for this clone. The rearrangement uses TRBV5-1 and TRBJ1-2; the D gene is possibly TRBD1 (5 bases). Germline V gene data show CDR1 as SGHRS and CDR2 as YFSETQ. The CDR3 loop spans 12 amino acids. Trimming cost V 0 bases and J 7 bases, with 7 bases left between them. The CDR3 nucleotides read TGCGCCAGCAGCTTGGAAGGGGCTGGCTACACCTTC. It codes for CASSLEGAGYTF.

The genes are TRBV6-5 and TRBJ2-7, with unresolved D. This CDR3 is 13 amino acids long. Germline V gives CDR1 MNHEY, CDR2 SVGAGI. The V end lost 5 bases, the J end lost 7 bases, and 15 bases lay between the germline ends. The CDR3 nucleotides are TGTGCCAGCAGTCACGTCCCCGAGAGGGAGCAGTACTTC. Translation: CASSHVPEREQYF.

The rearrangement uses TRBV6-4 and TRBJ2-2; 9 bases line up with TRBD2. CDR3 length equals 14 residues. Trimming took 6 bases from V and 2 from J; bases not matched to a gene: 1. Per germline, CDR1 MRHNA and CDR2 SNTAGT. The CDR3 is CASRAGGNTGELFF. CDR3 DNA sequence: TGTGCCAGCAGAGCGGGAGGAAACACCGGGGAGCTGTTTTTT.

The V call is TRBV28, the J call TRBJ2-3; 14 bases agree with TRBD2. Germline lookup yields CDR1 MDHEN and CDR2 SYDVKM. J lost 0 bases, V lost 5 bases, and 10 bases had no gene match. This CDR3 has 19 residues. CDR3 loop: CASSIRTSGRTISTDTQYF. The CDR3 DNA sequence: TGTGCCAGCAGTATTCGGACTAGCGGGAGGACCATCAGCACAGATACGCAGTATTTT.

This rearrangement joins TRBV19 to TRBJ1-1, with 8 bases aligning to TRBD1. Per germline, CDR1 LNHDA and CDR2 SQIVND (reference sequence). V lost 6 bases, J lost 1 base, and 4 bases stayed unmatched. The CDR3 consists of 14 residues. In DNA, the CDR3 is TGTGCCAGTAGACCCGGGACAGGGAACACTGAAGCTTTCTTT. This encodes CASRPGTGNTEAFF.

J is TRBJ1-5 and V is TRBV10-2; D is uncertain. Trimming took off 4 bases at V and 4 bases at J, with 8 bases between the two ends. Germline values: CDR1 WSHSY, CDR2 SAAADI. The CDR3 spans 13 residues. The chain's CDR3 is CASSGEKNQPQHF. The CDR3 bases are TGCGCCAGCAGTGGGGAAAAGAATCAGCCCCAGCATTTT.

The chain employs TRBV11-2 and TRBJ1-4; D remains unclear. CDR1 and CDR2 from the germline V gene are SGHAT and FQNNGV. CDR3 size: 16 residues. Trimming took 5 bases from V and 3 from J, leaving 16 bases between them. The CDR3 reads CASSRTSGKANEKLFF. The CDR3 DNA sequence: TGTGCCAGCAGCCGTACCTCGGGGAAAGCTAATGAAAAACTGTTTTTT.

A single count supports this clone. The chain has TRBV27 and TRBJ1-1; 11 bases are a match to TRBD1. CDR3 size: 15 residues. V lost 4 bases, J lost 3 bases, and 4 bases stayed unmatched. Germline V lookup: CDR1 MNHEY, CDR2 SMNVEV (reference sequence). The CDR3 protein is CASSSGTGGDTEAFF. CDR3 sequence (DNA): TGTGCCAGCAGTTCTGGGACAGGGGGGGACACTGAAGCTTTCTTT.

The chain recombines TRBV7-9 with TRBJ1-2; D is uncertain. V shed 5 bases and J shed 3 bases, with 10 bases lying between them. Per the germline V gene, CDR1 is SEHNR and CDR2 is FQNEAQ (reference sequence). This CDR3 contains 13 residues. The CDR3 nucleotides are TGTGCCAGCAGCCGTCCGTGGGACTATGGCTACACCTTC. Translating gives CASSRPWDYGYTF. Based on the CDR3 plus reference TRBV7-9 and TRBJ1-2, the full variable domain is DTGVSQNPRHKITKRGQNVTFRCDPISEHNRLYWYRQTLGQGPEFLTYFQNEAQLEKSRLLSDRFSAERPKGSFSTLEIQRTEQGDSAMYLCASSRPWDYGYTFGSGTRLTVV.

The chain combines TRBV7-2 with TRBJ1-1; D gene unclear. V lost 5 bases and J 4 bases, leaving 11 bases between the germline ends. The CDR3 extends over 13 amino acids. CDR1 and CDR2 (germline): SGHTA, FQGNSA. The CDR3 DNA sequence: TGTGCCAGCAGCCTAGAGAGGGCCACTGAAGCTTTCTTT. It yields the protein CASSLERATEAFF.

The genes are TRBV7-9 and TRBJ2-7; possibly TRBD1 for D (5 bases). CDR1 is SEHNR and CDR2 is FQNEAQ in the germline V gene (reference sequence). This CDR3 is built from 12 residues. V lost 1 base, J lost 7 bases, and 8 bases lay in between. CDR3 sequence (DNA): TGTGCCAGCAGCTTAGTGCAGGGAGAGCAGTACTTC. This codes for CASSLVQGEQYF.

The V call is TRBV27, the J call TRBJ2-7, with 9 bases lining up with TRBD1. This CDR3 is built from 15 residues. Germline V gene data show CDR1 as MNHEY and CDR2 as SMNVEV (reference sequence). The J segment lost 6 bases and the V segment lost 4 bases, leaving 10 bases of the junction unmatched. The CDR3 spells CASSSPSGTGSEQYF. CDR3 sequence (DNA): TGTGCCAGCAGTTCCCCGTCCGGGACAGGGTCCGAGCAGTACTTC.

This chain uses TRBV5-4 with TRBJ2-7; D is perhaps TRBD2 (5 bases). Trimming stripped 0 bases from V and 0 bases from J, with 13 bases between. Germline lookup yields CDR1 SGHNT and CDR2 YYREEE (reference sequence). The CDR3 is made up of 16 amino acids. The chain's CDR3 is CASSLAGEGSSYEQYF. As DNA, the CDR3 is TGTGCCAGCAGCTTGGCCGGAGAGGGTAGCTCCTACGAGCAGTACTTC.

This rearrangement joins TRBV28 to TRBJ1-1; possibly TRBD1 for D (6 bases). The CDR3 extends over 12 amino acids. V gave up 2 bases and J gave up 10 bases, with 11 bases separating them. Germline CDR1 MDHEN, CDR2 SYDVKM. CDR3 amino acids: CASSLKQGSAFF. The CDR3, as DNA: TGTGCCAGCAGTTTAAAACAGGGCTCAGCTTTCTTT.

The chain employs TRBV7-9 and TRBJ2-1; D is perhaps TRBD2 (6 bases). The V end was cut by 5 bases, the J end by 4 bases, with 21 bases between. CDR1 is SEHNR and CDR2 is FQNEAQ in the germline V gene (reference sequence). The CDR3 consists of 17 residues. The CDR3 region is CASSPRGLSGPYNEQFF. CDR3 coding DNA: TGTGCCAGCAGCCCACGCGGCCTTAGCGGCCCATACAATGAGCAGTTCTTC.

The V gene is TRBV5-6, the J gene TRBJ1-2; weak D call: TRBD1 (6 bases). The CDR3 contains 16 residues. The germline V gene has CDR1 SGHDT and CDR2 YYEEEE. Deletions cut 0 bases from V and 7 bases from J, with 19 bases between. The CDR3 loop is CASSLGATGGRIGYTF. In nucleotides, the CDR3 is TGTGCCAGCAGCTTGGGTGCGACAGGAGGTCGAATTGGCTACACCTTC.